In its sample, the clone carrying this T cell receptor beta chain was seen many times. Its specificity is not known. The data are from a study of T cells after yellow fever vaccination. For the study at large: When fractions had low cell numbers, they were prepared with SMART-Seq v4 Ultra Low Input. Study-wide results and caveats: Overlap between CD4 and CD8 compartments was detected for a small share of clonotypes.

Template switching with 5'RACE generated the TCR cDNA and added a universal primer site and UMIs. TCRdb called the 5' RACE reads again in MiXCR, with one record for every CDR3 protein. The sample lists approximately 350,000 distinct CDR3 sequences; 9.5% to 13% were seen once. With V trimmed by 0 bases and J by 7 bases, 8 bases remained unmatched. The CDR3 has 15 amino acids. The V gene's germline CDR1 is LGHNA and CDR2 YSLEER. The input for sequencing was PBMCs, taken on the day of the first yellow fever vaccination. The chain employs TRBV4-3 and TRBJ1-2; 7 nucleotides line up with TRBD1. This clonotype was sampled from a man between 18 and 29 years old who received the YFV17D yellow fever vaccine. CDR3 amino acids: CASSQETRGAGGYTF. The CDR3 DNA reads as TGCGCCAGCAGCCAAGAGACCAGGGGGGCAGGTGGCTACACCTTC.